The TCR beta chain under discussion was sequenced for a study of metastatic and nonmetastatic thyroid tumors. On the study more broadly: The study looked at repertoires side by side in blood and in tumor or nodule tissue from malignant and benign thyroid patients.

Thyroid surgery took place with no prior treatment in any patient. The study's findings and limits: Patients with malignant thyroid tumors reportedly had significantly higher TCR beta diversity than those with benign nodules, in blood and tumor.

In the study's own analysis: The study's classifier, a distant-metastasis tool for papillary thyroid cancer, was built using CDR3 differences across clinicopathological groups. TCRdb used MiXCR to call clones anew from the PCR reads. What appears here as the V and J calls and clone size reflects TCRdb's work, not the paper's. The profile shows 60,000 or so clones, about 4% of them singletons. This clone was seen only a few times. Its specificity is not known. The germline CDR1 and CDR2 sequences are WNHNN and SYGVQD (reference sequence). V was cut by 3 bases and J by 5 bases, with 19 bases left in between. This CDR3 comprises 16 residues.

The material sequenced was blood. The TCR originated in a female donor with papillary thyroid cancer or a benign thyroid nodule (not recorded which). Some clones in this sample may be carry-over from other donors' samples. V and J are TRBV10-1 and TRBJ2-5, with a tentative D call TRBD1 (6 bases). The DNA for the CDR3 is TGCGCCAGCAGTGAAGTAAAGGACAGCCTCCGGGAGACCCAGTACTTC. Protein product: CASSEVKDSLRETQYF.